One sample yielded the 20 T cell receptor beta chains listed below, sequenced in a study of blood T cells in healthy people across ages (dated by TCRdb to the mid-2010s). Library generation was performed with 5' RACE. Instrument used: Illumina HiSeq 2500. A second PCR of roughly 7 to 11 cycles was performed with a sample-barcoded 5' primer and a J-beta primer mix. Starting from the raw public reads, TCRdb applied fastp trimming at Q25, assembled clones with MiXCR and retained in-frame beta chains. Identical CDR3 proteins give one entry, which carries the most common genes and DNA. This sample has about 2 million distinct CDR3 sequences in its table, and roughly 50% of those were observed once. The ten top clones hold roughly 2.1% of the sample. Material for sequencing was blood. The receptors stem from a woman aged 40-49 years in good health.

A note on this clonotype: Germline is not matched at one junction end, which may reflect a read error. The rearrangement uses TRBV7-2 and TRBJ2-6; 9 bases map to TRBD1. CDR3 length equals 17 residues. Per the germline V gene, CDR1 is SGHTA and CDR2 is FQGNSA. The CDR3 DNA sequence: TGTGCCAGCAGGATACAGGGGGCGGGCTCTAGGGCCAACGTCCTGACTTTC. Translation gives CASRIQGAGSRANVLTF.

V usage is TRBV18 and J usage is TRBJ2-1, with D perhaps TRBD1 or TRBD2 (5 bases each). Deletions cut 0 bases from V and 6 bases from J, with 9 bases between. CDR3 length: 14 residues. CDR1 and CDR2 from the germline V gene are KGHSH and LQKENI. The CDR3 nucleotides are TGTGCCAGCTCACCACCGTGGGGGTTCAATGAGCAGTTCTTC. Translation gives CASSPPWGFNEQFF.

The chain employs TRBV5-1 and TRBJ2-5; D gene ambiguous. This CDR3 has 14 residues. Germline CDR1 and CDR2: SGHRS and YFSETQ. With 5 bases removed from V and 11 bases from J, the gap between germline ends came to 22 bases. Here the CDR3 reads CASRQLLSLKEQYF. For the CDR3, the DNA is TGCGCCAGCAGGCAGTTATTATCCCTTAAGGAGCAGTACTTC.

This rearrangement joins TRBV19 to TRBJ2-6; maybe TRBD1 (6 bases). Trimming shortened V by 8 bases and J by 0 bases, and 11 bases separated the two germline ends. Germline V CDR1 and CDR2: LNHDA, SQIVND (reference sequence). CDR3 length: 15 amino acids. CDR3: CASGTRVSGANVLTF. The CDR3 DNA follows: TGTGCCAGTGGGACACGAGTCTCTGGGGCCAACGTCCTGACTTTC. The full variable domain, rest sourced from reference TRBV19 and TRBJ2-6, is DGGITQSPKYLFRKEGQNVTLSCEQNLNHDAMYWYRQDPGQGLRLIYYSQIVNDFQKGDIAEGYSVSREKKESFPLTVTSAQKNPTAFYLCASGTRVSGANVLTFGAGSRLTVL.

This rearrangement joins TRBV25-1 to TRBJ2-1; D is ambiguous. The CDR3 consists of 13 residues. The V end lost 4 bases, the J end lost 2 bases, and 6 bases lay between the germline ends. Germline V CDR1 and CDR2: MGHDK, SYGVNS. The CDR3 region has the DNA TGTGCCAGCAGTGTTAGTCCCTACAATGAGCAGTTCTTC. This encodes CASSVSPYNEQFF.

This clonotype has just one count. The CDR3 DNA reads TGTGCCACCAGCCCCTCGGGGCGGTCCTCCTACGAGCAGTACTTC. It yields the protein CATSPSGRSSYEQYF. The rearrangement uses TRBV24-1 and TRBJ2-7; D tentatively reads TRBD1 or TRBD2 (5 bases each). Between the trimmed V and J ends, which lost 7 bases and 0 bases, there was a span of 15 bases. Germline CDR1 reads KGHDR; CDR2 reads SFDVKD. The CDR3 has 15 amino acids.

This chain uses TRBV29-1 with TRBJ2-3; tentative D call: TRBD2 (5 bases). Germline V gene lookup returns CDR1 SQVTM and CDR2 ANQGSEA. The CDR3 consists of 13 residues. Trimming stripped 5 bases from V and 2 bases from J, with 11 bases between. This CDR3 is CSVCRDSTDTQYF. Written as DNA, the CDR3 is TGCAGCGTTTGTCGGGATTCCACAGATACGCAGTATTTT.

The chain recombines TRBV7-9 with TRBJ2-2; D is possibly TRBD1 (5 bases). The CDR3 loop spans 16 amino acids. V lost 5 bases and J 6 bases, leaving 19 bases between the germline ends. Germline CDR1 is SEHNR and CDR2 is FQNEAQ (reference sequence). CDR3 protein: CASSRRPTEAAGELFF. CDR3 in DNA: TGTGCCAGCAGCCGAAGGCCGACAGAAGCCGCCGGGGAGCTGTTTTTT.

In its sample, this clonotype was seen a few times. The chain recombines TRBV12-3 or TRBV12-4 with TRBJ2-6; D might be TRBD2 (5 bases). This CDR3 is built from 14 residues. V lost 8 bases, J lost 5 bases, and 13 bases lay in between. Here the CDR3 reads CASGWRAWANVLTF. The CDR3 DNA follows: TGTGCCAGCGGCTGGCGGGCGTGGGCCAACGTCCTGACTTTC.

This clonotype turned up a few times. The chain carries TRBV13 and TRBJ2-3; 8 bases map to TRBD2. This CDR3 has 13 amino acids. The ends lost 7 bases at V and 5 bases at J; junction bases unmatched: 5. Germline CDR1 and CDR2: PRHDT and FYEKMQ (reference sequence). The CDR3 reads CASTGGVRDTQYF. In DNA form, the CDR3 reads TGTGCCAGCACCGGGGGGGTGAGAGATACGCAGTATTTT.

A few counts support this clonotype. A much larger clone lies a single base off, so this may be a read error. The chain carries TRBV7-6 and TRBJ2-5; D is uncertain. The CDR3 loop spans 13 amino acids. V lost 1 base and J lost 11, with 14 bases in between. Germline-derived CDR1 and CDR2 are SGHVS and FNYEAQ. The CDR3 here is CASSLGPPDPQYF. The CDR3 DNA reads TGTGCCAGCAGCTTAGGTCCCCCTGACCCTCAGTACTTC. The variable domain in full, completed from reference TRBV7-6 and TRBJ2-5, reads GAGVSQSPRYKVTKRGQDVALRCDPISGHVSLYWYRQALGQGPEFLTYFNYEAQQDKSGLPNDRFSAERPEGSISTLTIQRTEQRDSAMYRCASSLGPPDPQYFGPGTRLLVL.

The chain couples TRBV7-2 to TRBJ2-1; 9 nucleotides agree with TRBD1. Germline CDR1 reads SGHTA; CDR2 reads FQGNSA. Trimming cost V 5 bases and J 4 bases; bases outside gene matches: 9. The CDR3 is 16 amino acids. CDR3 coding DNA: TGTGCCAGCAGCACCTACAGGACAGGGGTATACAATGAGCAGTTCTTC. It is translated as CASSTYRTGVYNEQFF.

The rearrangement links TRBV6-7 to TRBJ2-3; unclear D gene. TRBV6-7 is identified as an open reading frame with a role that is uncertain. V lost 0 bases to trimming and J lost 3 bases, with 16 bases between them. This CDR3 region has 17 residues. CDR3 residues: CASSYSGNPRTTDTQYF. CDR3 DNA sequence: TGTGCCAGCAGTTACTCGGGGAACCCGAGAACTACAGATACGCAGTATTTT.

This clonotype turned up a few times. This chain links TRBV12-3 or TRBV12-4 with TRBJ2-7, with 9 bases matching TRBD1. V shed 3 bases and J 5 bases; nucleotides not matched to a gene: 8. The CDR3 loop spans 15 amino acids. This chain's CDR3 is CASSFRQGGRNEQYF. CDR3 nucleotides: TGTGCCAGCAGTTTCCGACAGGGGGGAAGGAACGAGCAGTACTTC.

This clonotype was observed a handful of times. V usage is TRBV12-3 or TRBV12-4 and J usage is TRBJ2-1; D gene ambiguous. The CDR3 is 13 residues long. V was shortened by 6 bases and J by 9 bases, with 15 bases between the two germline ends. CDR3 in amino acids: CASSPSPVGEQFF. CDR3 DNA sequence: TGTGCCAGCAGCCCTTCCCCGGTGGGTGAGCAGTTCTTC.

The chain has TRBV5-1 and TRBJ2-1; D ambiguous. The CDR3 consists of 14 residues. The germline V gene has CDR1 SGHRS and CDR2 YFSETQ. Trimming shortened V by 5 bases and J by 0 bases, and 9 bases separated the two germline ends. The CDR3 DNA reads as TGCGCCAGCAGTACTGGGAACTCCTACAATGAGCAGTTCTTC. This sequence encodes CASSTGNSYNEQFF.

This clonotype has only a few counts. The chain links TRBV2 to TRBJ2-1; 9 bases match TRBD2. Germline V gene sequence: CDR1 SNHLY, CDR2 FYNNEI. Losses at the gene ends were 5 bases for V and 2 bases for J; bases not matched to a gene: 7. This CDR3 contains 16 residues. The CDR3 region has the DNA TGTGCCAGCAGTCCCTCTGCGGGGGGGCCCTACAATGAGCAGTTCTTC. Its translation is CASSPSAGGPYNEQFF. The full variable domain, with the rest looked up from reference TRBV2 and TRBJ2-1, is EPEVTQTPSHQVTQMGQEVILRCVPISNHLYFYWYRQILGQKVEFLVSFYNNEISEKSEIFDDQFSVERPDGSNFTLKIRSTKLEDSAMYFCASSPSAGGPYNEQFFGPGTRLTVL.

This clonotype was detected only a few times. This chain connects TRBV6-2 or TRBV6-3 to TRBJ2-4; 8 positions match TRBD1. The CDR3 runs 16 residues. Per the germline V gene, CDR1 is MNHEY and CDR2 is SVGEGT. After removal of 6 bases from V and 0 bases from J, the junction contained 7 bases not matched to a gene. The CDR3 loop reads CASSQGAALAKNIQYF. The CDR3 coding sequence is TGTGCCAGCAGCCAGGGGGCGGCCTTAGCCAAAAACATTCAGTACTTC.

This clonotype was seen a handful of times. The J gene is TRBJ2-1, the V gene TRBV6-5; 9 nucleotides align to TRBD2. CDR1 and CDR2 (germline): MNHEY, SVGAGI. CDR3 length: 16 residues. After removal of 6 bases from V and 2 bases from J, the junction contained 8 bases not matched to a gene. The CDR3 sequence is CASRGISGGTYNEQFF. DNA for the CDR3: TGTGCCAGCAGGGGGATAAGCGGGGGGACCTACAATGAGCAGTTCTTC.

This clonotype was detected a few times. This sequence joins TRBV11-3 and TRBJ2-1; TRBD1 agrees at 9 bases. Germline CDR1 reads SGHNT; CDR2 reads YENEEA. The CDR3 has 15 amino acids. Trimming removed 5 bases from V and 7 bases from J; junction bases left unmatched: 9. DNA for the CDR3: TGTGCCAGCAGCACTCCGGACAGGGGAATAAATGAGCAGTTCTTC. Protein: CASSTPDRGINEQFF.